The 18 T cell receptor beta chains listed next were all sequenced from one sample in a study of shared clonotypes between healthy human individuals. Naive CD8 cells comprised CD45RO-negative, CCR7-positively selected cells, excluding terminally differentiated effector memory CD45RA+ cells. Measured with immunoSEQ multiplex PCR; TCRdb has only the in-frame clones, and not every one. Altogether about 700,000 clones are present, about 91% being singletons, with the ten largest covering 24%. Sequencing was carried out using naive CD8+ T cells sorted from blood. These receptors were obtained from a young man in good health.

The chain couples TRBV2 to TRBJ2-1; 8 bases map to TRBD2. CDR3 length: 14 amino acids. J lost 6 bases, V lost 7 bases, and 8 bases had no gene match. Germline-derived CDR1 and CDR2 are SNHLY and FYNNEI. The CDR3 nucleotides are TGTGCCAGCATGTCGGGACTAGGGCCCAATGAGCAGTTCTTC. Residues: CASMSGLGPNEQFF.

Written as DNA, the CDR3 is TGTGCCACCAGCAGAAGGAGCGGGAGGGTTGAGCAGTTCTTC. It encodes CATSRRSGRVEQFF. J is TRBJ2-1 and V is TRBV15, with 10 bases matching TRBD2. Germline-derived CDR1 and CDR2 are LNHNV and YYDKDF (reference sequence). This CDR3 has 14 residues. The V gene end was trimmed by 2 bases and the J gene end by 9 bases; junction bases not matched to a gene: 4.

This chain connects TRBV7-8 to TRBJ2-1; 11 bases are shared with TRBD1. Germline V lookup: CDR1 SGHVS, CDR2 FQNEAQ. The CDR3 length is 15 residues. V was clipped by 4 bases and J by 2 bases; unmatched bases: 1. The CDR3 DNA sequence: TGTGCCAGCAGCTCGGGACAGGGGGCCTACAATGAGCAGTTCTTC. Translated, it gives CASSSGQGAYNEQFF.

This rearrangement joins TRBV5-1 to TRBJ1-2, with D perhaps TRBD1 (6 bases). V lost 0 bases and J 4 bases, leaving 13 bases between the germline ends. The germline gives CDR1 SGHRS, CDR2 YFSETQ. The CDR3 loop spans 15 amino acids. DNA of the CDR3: TGCGCCAGCAGCTTGGCCGCAGGGGAGGGCTATGGCTACACCTTC. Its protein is CASSLAAGEGYGYTF.

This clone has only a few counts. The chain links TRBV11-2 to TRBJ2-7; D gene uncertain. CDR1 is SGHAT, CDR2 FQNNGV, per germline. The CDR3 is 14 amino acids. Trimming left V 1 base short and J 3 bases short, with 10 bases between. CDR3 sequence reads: CASSLGPQFYEQYF. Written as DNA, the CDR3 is TGTGCCAGCAGCTTAGGGCCACAATTCTACGAGCAGTACTTC.

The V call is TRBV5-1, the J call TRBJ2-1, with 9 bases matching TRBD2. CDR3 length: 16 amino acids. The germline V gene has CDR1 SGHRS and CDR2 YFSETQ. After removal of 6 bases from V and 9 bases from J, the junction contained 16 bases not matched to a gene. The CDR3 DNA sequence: TGCGCCAGCACCGCTTTCATTAGCGGGAGTGATGGTGAGCAGTTCTTC. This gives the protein CASTAFISGSDGEQFF.

CDR3 region: CASSLVGGPSSDEQFF. CDR3 nucleotide sequence: TGTGCCAGCAGCTTAGTTGGAGGACCCAGTTCCGACGAGCAGTTCTTC. This chain uses TRBV11-2 with TRBJ2-1, with D perhaps TRBD2 (5 bases). Between the trimmed V and J ends, which lost 1 base and 10 bases, there was a span of 20 bases. The CDR3 totals 16 residues. Germline values: CDR1 SGHAT, CDR2 FQNNGV. The complete variable domain, with remaining parts taken from reference TRBV11-2 and TRBJ2-1, reads EAGVAQSPRYKIIEKRQSVAFWCNPISGHATLYWYQQILGQGPKLLIQFQNNGVVDDSQLPKDRFSAERLKGVDSTLKIQPAKLEDSAVYLCASSLVGGPSSDEQFFGPGTRLTVL.

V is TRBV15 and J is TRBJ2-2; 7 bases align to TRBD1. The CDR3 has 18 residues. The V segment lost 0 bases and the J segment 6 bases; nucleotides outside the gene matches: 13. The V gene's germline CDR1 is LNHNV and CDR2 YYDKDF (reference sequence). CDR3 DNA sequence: TGTGCCACCAGCAGAGATCTATTTGGGACAGTGGACCCCGGGGAGCTGTTTTTT. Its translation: CATSRDLFGTVDPGELFF.

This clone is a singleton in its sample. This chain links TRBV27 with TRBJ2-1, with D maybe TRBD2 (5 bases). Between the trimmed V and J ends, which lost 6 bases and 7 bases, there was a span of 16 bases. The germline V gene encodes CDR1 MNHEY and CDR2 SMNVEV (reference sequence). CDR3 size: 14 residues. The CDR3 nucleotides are TGTGCCAGCAGCCCGCTACTAGAAGGGAATGAGCAGTTCTTC. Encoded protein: CASSPLLEGNEQFF.

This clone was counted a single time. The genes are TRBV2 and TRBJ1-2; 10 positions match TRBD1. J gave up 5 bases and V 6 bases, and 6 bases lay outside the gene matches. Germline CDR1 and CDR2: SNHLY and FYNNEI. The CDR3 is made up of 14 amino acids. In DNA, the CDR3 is TGTGCCAGCAGGGCGGGACAGGGGAAGTATGGCTACACCTTC. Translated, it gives CASRAGQGKYGYTF.

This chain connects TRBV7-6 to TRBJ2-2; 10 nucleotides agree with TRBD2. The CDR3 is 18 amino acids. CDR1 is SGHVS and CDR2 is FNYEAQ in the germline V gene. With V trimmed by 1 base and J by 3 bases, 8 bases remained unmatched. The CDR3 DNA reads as TGTGCCAGCAGCTTAGGCTTATCTAGCGGGAGTCACACCGGGGAGCTGTTTTTT. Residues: CASSLGLSSGSHTGELFF.

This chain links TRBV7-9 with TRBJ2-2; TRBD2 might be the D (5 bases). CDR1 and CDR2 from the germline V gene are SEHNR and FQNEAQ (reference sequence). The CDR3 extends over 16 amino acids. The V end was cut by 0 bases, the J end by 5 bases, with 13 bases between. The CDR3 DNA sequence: TGTGCCAGCAGCTTAGCGCCCCCCGGCGGGACCGGGGAGCTGTTTTTT. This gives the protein CASSLAPPGGTGELFF.

CDR3 coding DNA: TGTGCCAGCAGCTCACCCCACAGGGACGCCAATAATGAAGCTTTCTTT. Translating it yields CASSSPHRDANNEAFF. The V call is TRBV7-6, the J call TRBJ1-1; D may be TRBD1 (6 bases). CDR3 length: 16 amino acids. Per the germline V gene, CDR1 is SGHVS and CDR2 is FNYEAQ. Between the trimmed V and J ends, which lost 4 bases and 7 bases, there was a span of 22 bases.

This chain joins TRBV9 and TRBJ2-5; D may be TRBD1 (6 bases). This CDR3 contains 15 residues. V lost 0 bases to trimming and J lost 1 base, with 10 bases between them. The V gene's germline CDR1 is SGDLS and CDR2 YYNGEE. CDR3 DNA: TGTGCCAGCAGCGTAGCGGGCAGGGGCCAAGAGACCCAGTACTTC. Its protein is CASSVAGRGQETQYF.

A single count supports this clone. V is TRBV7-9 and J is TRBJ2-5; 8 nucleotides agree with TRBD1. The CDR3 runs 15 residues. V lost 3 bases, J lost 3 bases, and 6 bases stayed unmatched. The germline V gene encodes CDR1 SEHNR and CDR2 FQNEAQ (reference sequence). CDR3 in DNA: TGTGCCAGCAGCTTCATCGTACAGGGGGAAGAGACCCAGTACTTC. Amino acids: CASSFIVQGEETQYF.

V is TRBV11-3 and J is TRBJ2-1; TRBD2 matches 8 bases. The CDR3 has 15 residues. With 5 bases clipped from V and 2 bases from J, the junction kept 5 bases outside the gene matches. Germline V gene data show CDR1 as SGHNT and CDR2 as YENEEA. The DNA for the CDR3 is TGTGCCAGCAGCGAGCGGGAGCGGCCCTACAATGAGCAGTTCTTC. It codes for CASSERERPYNEQFF.

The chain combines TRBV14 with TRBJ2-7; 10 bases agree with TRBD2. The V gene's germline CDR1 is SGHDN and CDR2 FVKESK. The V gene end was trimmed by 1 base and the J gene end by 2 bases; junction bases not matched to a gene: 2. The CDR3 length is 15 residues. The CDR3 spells CASSQVTSGTYEQYF. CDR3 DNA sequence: TGTGCCAGCAGCCAAGTCACTAGCGGGACCTACGAGCAGTACTTC.

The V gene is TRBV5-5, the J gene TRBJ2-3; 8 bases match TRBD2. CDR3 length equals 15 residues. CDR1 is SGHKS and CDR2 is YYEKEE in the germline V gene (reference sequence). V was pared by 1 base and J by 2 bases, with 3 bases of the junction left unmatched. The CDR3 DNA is TGTGCCAGCAGCTTGCTACTAGCGGCCACAGATACGCAGTATTTT. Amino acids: CASSLLLAATDTQYF.